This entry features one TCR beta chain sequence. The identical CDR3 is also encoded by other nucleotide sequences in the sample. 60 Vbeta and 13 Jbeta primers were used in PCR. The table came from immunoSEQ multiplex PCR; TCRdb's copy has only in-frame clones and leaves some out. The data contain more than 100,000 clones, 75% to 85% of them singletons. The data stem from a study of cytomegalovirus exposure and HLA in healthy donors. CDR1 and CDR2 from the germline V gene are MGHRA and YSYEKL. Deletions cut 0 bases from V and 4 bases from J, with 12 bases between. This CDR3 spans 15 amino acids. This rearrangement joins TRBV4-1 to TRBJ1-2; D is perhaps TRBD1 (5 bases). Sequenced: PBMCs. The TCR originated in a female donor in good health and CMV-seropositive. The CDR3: CASSQDPGGSYGYTF. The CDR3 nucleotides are TGCGCCAGCAGCCAAGATCCTGGGGGGTCCTATGGCTACACCTTC.